This T cell receptor (beta chain) appears in the sequencing data of a study of T cell repertoires in cytomegalovirus infection. Study in general: CMV infection and matching HLA type were both indicated by public TCR beta signatures. Study results and limitations: Ex vivo responses were dominated by HLA-C-restricted CMV-specific TCR beta clonotypes.

TCRdb called the reads again in MiXCR, with one record for every CDR3 protein. Of 740,000 or so distinct CDR3 sequences in the sample, roughly a third are singletons; the top ten hold 2.8%. This clonotype was counted between two and nine times. Its antigen is currently unknown. This sequence was found in a human donor in good health (CMV status not recorded). Some clones in this sample may be carry-over from other donors' samples. Input material: PBMCs.

The CDR3 DNA reads as TGTGCCAGCAGCTTCGGGACAGGGGGGAACAATGAGCAGTTCTTC. The encoded protein is CASSFGTGGNNEQFF. The chain has TRBV7-8 and TRBJ2-1; 11 bases match TRBD1. The CDR3 is 15 residues long. Per the germline V gene, CDR1 is SGHVS and CDR2 is FQNEAQ. V lost 3 bases and J lost 5; bases outside the gene matches: 3.